This T cell receptor (beta chain) was recovered during a study of cytomegalovirus exposure and HLA in healthy donors (dated by TCRdb to about 2017). Describing the broader study: According to an earlier analysis of several hundred of the donors, about 179 million T cells yielded 117 million unique TCR beta sequences and approximately 300 Gb of sequence data. Rather than drawing on any new phenotypic data, the later analysis identified candidate immune exposures from TCR beta sequences and the way those sequences occurred across donors. The T cell repertoires of around 730 subjects were profiled by immunosequencing and related to cytomegalovirus serostatus. Of the roughly 420 genotyped donors, more than 75% were placed in the genetic ancestry cluster associated with self-reported Caucasian donors. The study combined high-throughput TCR immunosequencing, statistical association of individual TCRs with disease status, and machine learning to predict cytomegalovirus infection status. Class I and class II HLA loci were covered by the typing at four-digit resolution. Among about 400 genotyped donors of the cohort, an average of approximately 220,000 unique TCR beta nucleotide sequences was sequenced per donor, of which roughly 18% were non-productive. Roughly 5 DR-DQ haplotypes were handled as single units for association and clustering, since linkage in the cohort was strong. The number of donors typed differed by locus, with about 629-630 for A, B, C, DRB1 and DQB1, around 560 for DQA1, over 600 for DPA1, and some 450 for DPB1. The study aimed to test whether signatures of past pathogen exposure could be identified by cataloging public T cell receptors. In a later genetic analysis, genome-wide SNP genotypes for about 55% of the roughly 670 donors were used, and that subset was treated as a discovery cohort. Donor age, sex, ethnicity and CMV serostatus were compiled alongside the repertoire data. Along with the approximately 650-subject first cohort, a separate validation cohort of more than 90 different subjects was used. Every repertoire in the discovery cohort had been generated on one and the same sequencing platform. In a later analysis, previously published TCR beta repertoires from 500 to 750 donors were re-analyzed and high-resolution HLA genotyping was added so that TCR occurrence patterns could be studied. About 300 gigabases of sequencing data and around 87 million unique TCR sequences were included in an early release covering around 600 HLA-typed donors. To decide whether each TCR beta V gene segment behaved as functional or pseudogenic, an earlier analysis of 587 of the donors relied on high-throughput TCR beta sequencing.

The library came from the immunoSEQ multiplex PCR assay. For the multiplex PCR, a mixture combining 60 forward primers for TCR Vbeta segments and 13 reverse primers for TCR Jbeta segments was used. Amplification of the CDR3 region of rearranged TCR beta genes was performed with a multiplex PCR assay on genomic DNA. On the Illumina HiSeq System, the amplified TCR beta libraries were sequenced as 87-base-pair reads. The study's own analysis went as follows. A later analysis tallied roughly 80 million unique TCR beta chains across the 700 or so repertoires, and some 10 million of those chains were shared by two or more donors. To remove PCR and sequencing errors, raw reads were error-corrected and collapsed into unique sequences using a nearest-neighbor algorithm that merged closely related sequences. Alignment of CDR3 sequences to IMGT reference sequences was used to assign V, D and J gene segments. For a sequence to be retained, at least a six-nucleotide match to both a V gene segment and a J gene segment was required. A rearrangement counted as productive if the CDR3 had no stop codons and remained in frame with V and J, and every other rearrangement counted as non-productive. CDR3 was defined by IMGT convention, running from the second conserved V-encoded cysteine to the conserved J-encoded phenylalanine. The earlier analysis of about 570 of the donors excluded any sequence lacking an unambiguous match to a single V gene segment. An earlier analysis of some 610 of the donors called V segments functional above 56.7% productive rearrangements and segregating when the between-donor standard deviation exceeded 5%. A statistical classification framework was built for diagnosing cytomegalovirus status from the catalog of TCR beta chain sequences. In a later analysis, V and J genes were assigned by comparing TCR nucleotide sequences against IMGT/GENE-DB human TR gene sequences. A later analysis assigned CDR3 sequences and most-parsimonious VDJ recombination scenarios with the TCRdist pipeline. In a later analysis, every TCR beta chain was defined by the combination of its CDR3 amino acid sequence and its V-gene family, and reads without a unique V-gene family were dropped. A later analysis removed 550 to 700 highly shared, low-generation-probability nucleotide sequences to deal with suspected cross-contamination and a sequencing artifact. In a later analysis, a clonal expansion index for each public chain was calculated from normalized within-repertoire ranks of inferred template counts. In a later analysis, generation probabilities were computed using a VDJ recombination model fitted to out-of-frame rearrangements, and the results were checked against IGoR. Hypergeometric tests were used in a later analysis to score TCR-TCR, TCR-HLA and TCR-CMV co-occurrence, with a repertoire-size bias correction applied to the TCR pairs. False discovery rates were estimated in a later analysis by permuting HLA or CMV assignments 20 times. In a later analysis, co-occurring TCRs were grouped using DBSCAN, and TCRdist sequence similarity was added for clustering within HLA-allele-positive subsets. Co-occurrence clustering excluded repertoires with fewer than 30,000 or more than 120,000 public chains, plus five with anomalous nucleotide sharing. TCRdb re-hosts the immuneACCESS table, in-frame sequences only. Its copies lack some clones; in the studies checked, an unresolved V gene accounts for under half of them, and the cause for the rest is not known. V and J calls and clone size follow that table, whereas D and trimming were derived from the DNA. The sample table holds about 150,000 clones, of which approximately 80% were seen once. The ten largest clones represent over 1.1% of the sample.

The research as a whole found: Presence/absence analyses assumed roughly uniform sequencing depth across donors, an assumption that may not hold. When HLA alleles, especially DR and DQ, strongly co-occurred, attributing TCR associations to individual alleles was difficult. Correlated functional status among segregating V segments might be attributable to linkage disequilibrium, but an unknown experimental factor could not be ruled out. A later genetic analysis associated a missense DCLRE1C variant with V-gene and J-gene trimming of TCR beta chains, and an independent cohort replicated the association. A cluster of highly shared sequence variants was judged likely to represent a technical artifact of the sequencing pipeline. A few of the identified cytomegalovirus-associated TCR beta chains were confirmed in vitro to be specific for cytomegalovirus antigens. Because HLA typing was missing for some donors at each locus, association tests included only the typed subset. The study gave a list of under 200 TCR beta chains associated with cytomegalovirus. In a later analysis, TCR association rates were found to vary across HLA loci, with the most associated TCRs seen for DRB1 alleles and the fewest for HLA-C alleles. A further reported finding was that TCR beta sequences accurately predicted the HLA-A and HLA-B alleles for most subjects in the first cohort. A later analysis associated about 18,000 TCR beta sequences with specific HLA alleles at a false discovery rate of 0.05. This cohort had only TCR beta chains sequenced, and the lack of alpha or paired-chain data limited which features could be detected. Because the 87-base-pair reads could not distinguish some IMGT-functional V segments, including TRBV6-2 and TRBV6-3, those segments were excluded. Some 16 rarely observed V segments, including chromosome 9 orphons, were excluded from the earlier analysis of a few hundred of the donors because counts were too low. A later genetic analysis reported fewer N-insertions in productive TCRs among donors in an Asian-associated ancestry cluster than the roughly 720-donor mean. Immune exposure information for the cohort was limited to CMV serostatus. In an earlier analysis of 500 to 650 of the donors, most TCR beta V segments appeared in productive rearrangements about 90% or about 30% of the time, broadly matching IMGT annotations. According to a later analysis, parvovirus B19, influenza, CMV and Epstein-Barr virus appeared linked to several top co-occurrence clusters. The classifier was reported to diagnose cytomegalovirus status with high specificity and sensitivity in both the original cohort and the validation cohort. According to the authors, the approach could potentially be generalized to other disease states and immunological phenotypes. In a later analysis, most CMV-associated TCR beta chains were found to appear HLA-restricted, with HLA associations seemingly driven largely by CMV exposure. Most TCR sequences were observed very rarely across donors, whereas some public TCRs were present in many individuals. A later analysis found that HLA-associated TCR beta chains were more clonally expanded and had lower generation probabilities than equally common non-associated chains.

CDR1 SGHVS and CDR2 FNYEAQ were looked up in the germline V gene. The CDR3 goes from the cysteine to the phenylalanine over 16 residues. Only CDR3 DNA is held: 48 bases, read in frame from base 1. At the junction V is shortened by 2 bases and J by 0 bases; bases outside the gene matches: 3. The cohort comprised fewer than 700 healthy bone marrow donors. At the time of sampling, all cohort members were nominally healthy, though unrecorded immune exposures were likely present. The donor was CMV seronegative and was included in the group of a few hundred seronegative cohort members. Each donor provided a peripheral blood sample, and peripheral blood mononuclear cells were used for TCR beta sequencing. The Qiagen DNeasy Blood Extraction Kit was used to extract genomic DNA from the blood cell samples. About this clone itself: Its target antigen remains unknown. The sample holds no much larger clone one base away, and base qualities are not on file.

This sequence was found in a male donor in good health and CMV-seronegative. The sample consisted of PBMCs. The rearrangement combines TRBV7-6 with TRBJ2-2; 7 junctional bases match TRBD2. CDR3 region: CASSLLGLANTGELFF. The bases read TGTGCCAGCAGCTTACTTGGACTAGCGAACACCGGGGAGCTGTTTTTT. Outside the CDR3, residues come from the reference TRBV7-6 and TRBJ2-2 proteins, so the full variable domain is: GAGVSQSPRYKVTKRGQDVALRCDPISGHVSLYWYRQALGQGPEFLTYFNYEAQQDKSGLPNDRFSAERPEGSISTLTIQRTEQRDSAMYRCASSLLGLANTGELFFGEGSRLTVL.